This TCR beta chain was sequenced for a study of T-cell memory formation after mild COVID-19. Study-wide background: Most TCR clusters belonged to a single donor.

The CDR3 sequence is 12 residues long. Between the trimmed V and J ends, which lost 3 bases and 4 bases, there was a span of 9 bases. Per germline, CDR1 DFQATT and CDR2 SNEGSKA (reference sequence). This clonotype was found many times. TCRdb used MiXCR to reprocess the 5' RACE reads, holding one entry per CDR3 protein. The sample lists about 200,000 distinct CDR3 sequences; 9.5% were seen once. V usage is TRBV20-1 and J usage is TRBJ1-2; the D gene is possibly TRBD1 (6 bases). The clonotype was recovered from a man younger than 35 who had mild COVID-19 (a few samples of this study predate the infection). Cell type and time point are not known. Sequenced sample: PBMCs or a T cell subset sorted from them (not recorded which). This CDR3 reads CSASPRGYGYTF. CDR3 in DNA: TGCAGTGCTAGTCCCAGGGGCTATGGCTACACCTTC.